One and the same sample provided the 19 T cell receptor beta chains below, sequenced in a study of T-cell reconstitution after alpha-beta-depleted transplantation in children. Unique molecular identifiers were used to barcode this TCRbeta library. TCRdb analysed the PCR reads with MiXCR anew, one entry per CDR3 protein. This repertoire shows about 110,000 distinct CDR3 sequences, 5% to 8% found once; its top ten account for approximately 25%. The sequences come from PBMCs, mostly from graft donor cells, collected 360 days after TCRalphabeta/CD19-depleted stem cell transplant. The receptors originated from a male patient under 10 years old who had a stem cell transplant for acute lymphoblastic leukemia, so the T cells may come from the graft donor.

This clonotype was counted ten times or more. This chain links TRBV7-9 with TRBJ1-6; TRBD1 is a possible D gene (5 bases). Trimming shortened V by 5 bases and J by 7 bases, and 15 bases separated the two germline ends. The CDR3 extends over 15 amino acids. Germline V CDR1 and CDR2: SEHNR, FQNEAQ (reference sequence). The CDR3 DNA follows: TGTGCCAGCAGCGGCCCGACAGTAGGGAATTCACCCCTCCACTTT. The encoded protein is CASSGPTVGNSPLHF.

The chain carries TRBV6-2 or TRBV6-3 and TRBJ2-7; possible D gene TRBD2, 5 bases. The CDR3 has 15 amino acids. V lost 5 bases to trimming and J lost 3 bases, with 17 bases between them. CDR1 and CDR2 (germline): MNHEY, SVGEGT. The CDR3 DNA reads as TGTGCCAGCAGTCTAGATAAAGACGGGGACTACGAGCAGTACTTC. This sequence encodes CASSLDKDGDYEQYF.

This clonotype has a count of ten or more. The rearrangement uses TRBV7-8 and TRBJ2-7; a possible D gene is TRBD2 (6 bases). Trimming shortened V by 3 bases and J by 3 bases, and 12 bases separated the two germline ends. From germline, CDR1 is SGHVS and CDR2 FQNEAQ. The CDR3 loop spans 14 amino acids. The CDR3, as DNA: TGTGCCAGCAGCTTGCCCGGGAGCTTCTACGAGCAGTACTTC. Translation: CASSLPGSFYEQYF.

This clonotype showed up many times. The chain combines TRBV4-3 with TRBJ1-1, with 8 bases that match TRBD1. Germline V gives CDR1 LGHNA, CDR2 YSLEER. J gave up 2 bases and V 3 bases, and 8 bases lay outside the gene matches. The CDR3 consists of 16 residues. In DNA form, the CDR3 reads TGCGCCAGCAGCCAGACCCCGGGACAGGTCAACACTGAAGCTTTCTTT. Translating it yields CASSQTPGQVNTEAFF.

This clonotype was observed a handful of times. J is TRBJ2-7 and V is TRBV6-2 or TRBV6-3; 7 bases match TRBD2. The trim removed 2 bases at V and 2 bases at J, leaving 6 bases unmatched. Germline CDR1 is MNHEY and CDR2 is SVGEGT. The CDR3 loop spans 15 amino acids. CDR3 amino acids: CASSYPPSGTYEQYF. CDR3 nucleotide sequence: TGTGCCAGCAGTTACCCCCCTAGCGGAACCTACGAGCAGTACTTC.

This clonotype was recorded at least ten times. The genes are TRBV6-5 and TRBJ2-7, with D perhaps TRBD1 (5 bases). The germline CDR1 and CDR2 sequences are MNHEY and SVGAGI. V was pared by 2 bases and J by 7 bases, with 18 bases between. The CDR3 consists of 15 residues. The CDR3 is CASSYRGAPRWEQYF. CDR3 sequence (DNA): TGTGCCAGCAGTTACAGGGGTGCCCCGAGGTGGGAGCAGTACTTC.

Ten or more counts support this clonotype. The V call is TRBV24-1, the J call TRBJ2-2; TRBD1 matches 11 bases. Germline CDR1 is KGHDR and CDR2 is SFDVKD. The V and J ends lost 4 bases and 5 bases, in that order; junction bases with no gene match: 8. This CDR3 has 17 amino acids. CDR3 DNA: TGTGCCACCAGTGACCCCCGGGACAGGGGGTTTACCGGGGAGCTGTTTTTT. Translating gives CATSDPRDRGFTGELFF.

This clonotype has ten or more counts. The rearrangement uses TRBV4-2 and TRBJ1-1, with D unclear. In germline, CDR1 is LGHNA, CDR2 YNFKEQ. V was cut by 2 bases and J by 0 bases, with 7 bases left in between. The CDR3 sequence is 14 residues long. This CDR3 is CASSQIGMNTEAFF. In nucleotides, the CDR3 is TGTGCCAGCAGCCAAATTGGCATGAACACTGAAGCTTTCTTT.

This clonotype was seen only a few times. The rearrangement joins TRBV4-3 to TRBJ2-3; D is undetermined. CDR1 LGHNA and CDR2 YSLEER come from the germline V gene. V was pared by 0 bases and J by 0 bases, with 10 bases between. The CDR3 covers 16 residues. The CDR3 sequence is CASSQERSTSTDTQYF. For the CDR3, the DNA is TGCGCCAGCAGCCAAGAGAGGAGCACTAGCACAGATACGCAGTATTTT.

This clonotype was observed a few times. The rearrangement uses TRBV7-6 and TRBJ2-7; 8 bases match TRBD2. This CDR3 contains 16 residues. After removal of 6 bases from V and 4 bases from J, the junction contained 14 bases not matched to a gene. The germline V gene encodes CDR1 SGHVS and CDR2 FNYEAQ. The chain's CDR3 is CASSLTPGLGKYEQYF. The CDR3, as DNA: TGTGCCAGCAGTCTCACCCCGGGACTAGGGAAATACGAGCAGTACTTC.

This clonotype was detected many times. The rearrangement links TRBV9 to TRBJ2-2; D is undetermined. The CDR3 loop spans 12 amino acids. Trimming shortened V by 2 bases and J by 3 bases, and 2 bases separated the two germline ends. CDR1 and CDR2 (germline): SGDLS, YYNGEE. The CDR3 loop reads CASSVYTGELFF. CDR3 coding DNA: TGTGCCAGCAGCGTTTACACCGGGGAGCTGTTTTTT.

This clonotype appeared many times. One end of the junction fails to match germline, which may point to a read error. The chain joins TRBV28 to TRBJ2-1; no definite D call. The CDR3 loop spans 11 amino acids. From germline, CDR1 is MDHEN and CDR2 SYDVKM. The CDR3 loop is CASSLYSEQFF. In DNA, the CDR3 is TGTGCCAGCAGCCTTTACAGTGAGCAGTTCTTC.

The V call is TRBV7-9, the J call TRBJ2-7; possibly TRBD1 or TRBD2 for D (5 bases each). V was pared by 0 bases and J by 9 bases, with 24 bases between. Per germline, CDR1 SEHNR and CDR2 FQNEAQ (reference sequence). This CDR3 comprises 17 residues. Written as DNA, the CDR3 is TGTGCCAGCAGCTTAGCCCCGCCATGGAAACAGGAGGAAGGGCAGTACTTC. As protein: CASSLAPPWKQEEGQYF.

In this sample, this clonotype turned up many times. The V gene is TRBV11-1, the J gene TRBJ2-7; tentative D call: TRBD2 (6 bases). Trimming took 4 bases from V and 4 from J, leaving 26 bases between them. The germline V gene has CDR1 SGHAT and CDR2 FQDESV (reference sequence). CDR3 length: 18 amino acids. The CDR3 DNA sequence: TGTGCCAGCAGCTATACACCGGTCCCCCGGGAGCCAGATTACGAGCAGTACTTC. Protein: CASSYTPVPREPDYEQYF.

This clonotype appeared a few times. The rearrangement joins TRBV9 to TRBJ1-6; TRBD1 agrees at 9 bases. CDR3 length equals 16 residues. With V trimmed by 4 bases and J by 3 bases, 5 bases remained unmatched. Germline V lookup: CDR1 SGDLS, CDR2 YYNGEE. CDR3 nucleotides: TGTGCCAGCAGCCCCCGGACAGGGGACTATAATTCACCCCTCCACTTT. Its protein is CASSPRTGDYNSPLHF.

This clonotype was seen more than once but under ten times. The chain combines TRBV28 with TRBJ2-3, with 7 bases that match TRBD1. The J segment lost 2 bases and the V segment lost 1 base, leaving 6 bases of the junction unmatched. Germline V gene data show CDR1 as MDHEN and CDR2 as SYDVKM. This CDR3 spans 16 amino acids. Written as DNA, the CDR3 is TGTGCCAGCAGTTTATTCCAGGACAGGTTCACAGATACGCAGTATTTT. Encoded protein: CASSLFQDRFTDTQYF.

This rearrangement joins TRBV12-3 or TRBV12-4 to TRBJ2-1; 11 bases line up with TRBD2. V gave up 2 bases and J gave up 5 bases; unmatched junction bases: 8. The CDR3 consists of 17 residues. This CDR3 is CASSLILAGGKDNEQFF. The CDR3 nucleotides read TGTGCCAGCAGTTTAATCTTAGCGGGAGGGAAAGACAATGAGCAGTTCTTC.

This clonotype showed up many times. DNA for the CDR3: TGTGCCAGCACCCCCCGCGCCACCGGGGAGCTGTTTTTT. Translated, it gives CASTPRATGELFF. The chain couples TRBV28 to TRBJ2-2; D gene unclear. Trimming cost V 7 bases and J 4 bases, with 10 bases left between them. CDR3 size: 13 residues. Germline-derived CDR1 and CDR2 are MDHEN and SYDVKM.

In its sample, this clonotype was seen a few times. The chain combines TRBV6-6 with TRBJ2-1; D unclear. Germline V lookup: CDR1 MNHNY, CDR2 SVGAGI (reference sequence). The CDR3 covers 13 residues. The V end lost 2 bases, the J end lost 4 bases, and 6 bases lay between the germline ends. CDR3 sequence: CASSYGVYNEQFF. The CDR3, as DNA: TGTGCCAGCAGTTACGGGGTTTACAATGAGCAGTTCTTC.